The 24 T cell receptor beta chains below were found in one sample sequenced in a study of cytomegalovirus exposure and HLA in healthy donors. The PCR contained 60 Vbeta and 13 Jbeta primers. Profiled with immunoSEQ multiplex PCR; TCRdb holds only in-frame clones, not every one. The sample yields 180,000 or so clones, 77% seen once. The sample taken for sequencing was PBMCs. These receptors were obtained from a man between 18 and 35 years old in good health and CMV-seronegative.

The J gene is TRBJ1-2, the V gene TRBV5-5; 9 bases line up with TRBD1. The V and J ends lost 3 bases and 2 bases, in that order; junction bases with no gene match: 2. The germline V gene encodes CDR1 SGHKS and CDR2 YYEKEE (reference sequence). CDR3 length equals 14 residues. CDR3: CASSSGTGNYGYTF. The CDR3 nucleotides read TGTGCCAGCAGCTCCGGGACAGGGAACTATGGCTACACCTTC.

The rearrangement links TRBV4-2 to TRBJ2-1; 10 bases are a match to TRBD2. V was pared by 0 bases and J by 12 bases, with 11 bases of the junction left unmatched. Germline CDR1 LGHNA, CDR2 YNFKEQ. The CDR3 extends over 16 amino acids. The CDR3: CASSQDGLAGVLGQFF. Here the CDR3 DNA reads TGTGCCAGCAGCCAAGATGGGCTAGCGGGAGTACTAGGGCAGTTCTTC.

The chain employs TRBV7-2 and TRBJ2-4; possibly TRBD2 for D (6 bases). The ends were cut back, 6 bases at V and 0 bases at J, with 12 bases in the middle. The CDR3 contains 15 residues. Germline CDR1 SGHTA, CDR2 FQGNSA. The CDR3 DNA is TGTGCCAGCAGTCCGACTAGGATAGCCAAAAACATTCAGTACTTC. It translates to CASSPTRIAKNIQYF.

V is TRBV6-6 and J is TRBJ2-5; TRBD1 might be the D (6 bases). The V end lost 0 bases, the J end lost 1 base, and 9 bases lay between the germline ends. The CDR3 totals 15 residues. The germline gives CDR1 MNHNY, CDR2 SVGAGI (reference sequence). The CDR3 DNA sequence: TGTGCCAGCAGTTACTCGGACAGCCGCCAAGAGACCCAGTACTTC. Its translation is CASSYSDSRQETQYF.

This chain connects TRBV5-5 to TRBJ1-1; D is unresolved. The CDR3 spans 13 residues. Trimming removed 0 bases from V and 9 bases from J, with 12 bases in between. The V gene's germline CDR1 is SGHKS and CDR2 YYEKEE (reference sequence). The CDR3 loop is CASSLAGLPQAFF. The CDR3 DNA follows: TGTGCCAGCAGCTTGGCAGGACTGCCCCAAGCTTTCTTT.

The CDR3 reads CASSVRRELFF. CDR3 bases: TGTGCCAGTAGTGTCAGAAGGGAGCTGTTTTTT. The chain links TRBV19 to TRBJ2-2; D uncertain. This CDR3 contains 11 residues. From germline, CDR1 is LNHDA and CDR2 SQIVND (reference sequence). With 5 bases removed from V and 9 bases from J, the gap between germline ends came to 7 bases.

The genes are TRBV27 and TRBJ2-7, with 8 bases identical to TRBD2. V trimming: 4 bases; J trimming: 9 bases; junction bases outside the gene matches: 8. Germline V gene data show CDR1 as MNHEY and CDR2 as SMNVEV (reference sequence). The CDR3 contains 13 residues. DNA of the CDR3: TGTGCCAGCAGTTCCCCAATAGCGGGACGGCAGTACTTC. Translation gives CASSSPIAGRQYF.

This chain connects TRBV4-1 to TRBJ2-6, with a tentative D call TRBD2 (5 bases). The CDR3 consists of 17 residues. V lost 0 bases and J lost 0, with 9 bases in between. Germline CDR1 MGHRA, CDR2 YSYEKL. CDR3 nucleotides: TGCGCCAGCAGCCAAGATCGCGGGTTCTCTGGGGCCAACGTCCTGACTTTC. Translating it yields CASSQDRGFSGANVLTF.

The gene calls are TRBV7-2 and TRBJ1-1; TRBD1 agrees at 7 bases. The germline CDR1 and CDR2 sequences are SGHTA and FQGNSA. V lost 5 bases and J lost 4; bases outside the gene matches: 10. The CDR3 covers 15 residues. The CDR3 sequence: CASSLLRQGGTEAFF. As DNA, the CDR3 is TGTGCCAGCAGCCTCCTCCGACAGGGCGGCACTGAAGCTTTCTTT.

The chain joins TRBV4-3 to TRBJ1-2; D is perhaps TRBD1 (5 bases). V dropped 0 bases and J dropped 5 bases, with 10 bases sitting between them. Germline loops: CDR1 LGHNA, CDR2 YSLEER. This CDR3 has 14 residues. For the CDR3, the DNA is TGCGCCAGCAGCCAAGAGCCCAGGGAATATGGCTACACCTTC. Protein: CASSQEPREYGYTF.

The chain combines TRBV27 with TRBJ2-7; maybe TRBD1 (5 bases). Looked up from germline, CDR1 is MNHEY and CDR2 is SMNVEV (reference sequence). This CDR3 contains 11 residues. V dropped 6 bases and J dropped 7 bases, with 10 bases sitting between them. CDR3 sequence (DNA): TGTGCCAGCAGGGGGCTCCGGGAGCAGTACTTC. Amino acid sequence: CASRGLREQYF.

V gene TRBV10-3 combines with J gene TRBJ2-3; the D is unclear. The CDR3 length is 13 residues. The ends were cut back, 4 bases at V and 3 bases at J, with 8 bases in the middle. CDR1 is ENHRY and CDR2 is SYGVKD in the germline V gene. Written as DNA, the CDR3 is TGTGCCATCAGTGGGGCTTTAACAGATACGCAGTATTTT. This gives the protein CAISGALTDTQYF.

This chain joins TRBV11-2 and TRBJ1-1, with TRBD1 matching 8 bases. Germline assignment: CDR1 SGHAT and CDR2 FQNNGV. Trimming took 5 bases from V and 8 from J; bases not matched to a gene: 13. This CDR3 has 15 amino acids. Here the CDR3 reads CASSVWSTGGREAFF. The CDR3 nucleotides are TGTGCCAGCAGCGTATGGTCCACAGGGGGTCGAGAAGCTTTCTTT. Full variable domain (rest looked up from reference TRBV11-2 and TRBJ1-1): EAGVAQSPRYKIIEKRQSVAFWCNPISGHATLYWYQQILGQGPKLLIQFQNNGVVDDSQLPKDRFSAERLKGVDSTLKIQPAKLEDSAVYLCASSVWSTGGREAFFGQGTRLTVV.

Only a few counts were recorded for this clone. This sequence joins TRBV10-1 and TRBJ2-4; weak D call: TRBD1 (6 bases). CDR1 is WNHNN, CDR2 SYGVQD, per germline (reference sequence). Trimming removed 9 bases at V and 0 bases at J, with 15 bases between. CDR3 size: 15 residues. The CDR3, as DNA: TGCGCCAGGCGACAGGAGACACTAGCCAAAAACATTCAGTACTTC. This translates into CARRQETLAKNIQYF.

The V call is TRBV27, the J call TRBJ2-7; 7 bases align to TRBD1. In germline, CDR1 is MNHEY, CDR2 SMNVEV (reference sequence). CDR3 length equals 13 residues. The V and J ends lost 6 bases and 0 bases, in that order; junction bases with no gene match: 2. CDR3 protein: CASRGDSSYEQYF. Here the CDR3 DNA reads TGTGCCAGCAGGGGGGACAGCTCCTACGAGCAGTACTTC.

The CDR3: CAWSRDNNEKLFF. CDR3 coding DNA: TGTGCCTGGAGCAGGGATAATAATGAAAAACTGTTTTTT. This chain links TRBV30 with TRBJ1-4; D perhaps matches TRBD1 (5 bases). CDR1 GTSNPN and CDR2 SVGIG come from the germline V gene (reference sequence). The CDR3 loop spans 13 amino acids. V was clipped by 3 bases and J by 4 bases, with 9 bases between them.

This chain uses TRBV2 with TRBJ1-6; D not resolved. CDR1 is SNHLY and CDR2 is FYNNEI in the germline V gene. The CDR3 has 14 amino acids. The ends were cut back, 2 bases at V and 6 bases at J, with 8 bases in the middle. CDR3 nucleotide sequence: TGTGCCAGCAGTGAACTTCGTGTTAATTCACCCCTCCACTTT. It translates to CASSELRVNSPLHF.

This chain joins TRBV4-1 and TRBJ2-1, with 14 bases aligning to TRBD2. The CDR3 covers 16 residues. Unmatched junction bases numbered 5, after V lost 4 bases and J lost 6 bases. CDR1 MGHRA and CDR2 YSYEKL come from the germline V gene. The CDR3 region has the DNA TGCGCCAGCAGCCCCCAGACTAGCGGGAGGGCCAATGAGCAGTTCTTC. Amino acid sequence: CASSPQTSGRANEQFF.

The sample holds one count of this clone. This chain connects TRBV5-4 to TRBJ2-3; 7 bases map to TRBD2. The junction had 14 bases not matched to a gene; V was cut back by 3 bases and J by 7 bases. Germline V gene data show CDR1 as SGHNT and CDR2 as YYREEE (reference sequence). The CDR3 extends over 16 amino acids. CDR3 residues: CASSSLREDGAYTQYF. The DNA for the CDR3 is TGTGCCAGCAGCTCGCTCCGGGAGGATGGGGCCTATACGCAGTATTTT.

This chain connects TRBV5-4 to TRBJ2-5, with TRBD1 identical over 10 bases. CDR3 length equals 17 residues. Germline V CDR1 and CDR2: SGHNT, YYREEE (reference sequence). With 3 bases clipped from V and 5 bases from J, the junction kept 13 bases outside the gene matches. The CDR3 protein is CASSSALGTGDFETQYF. CDR3 sequence (DNA): TGTGCCAGCAGCTCCGCCCTGGGGACAGGGGATTTTGAGACCCAGTACTTC.

The chain couples TRBV5-6 to TRBJ1-4, with 9 positions matching TRBD1. In germline, CDR1 is SGHDT, CDR2 YYEEEE. After removal of 3 bases from V and 8 bases from J, the junction contained 5 bases not matched to a gene. The CDR3 runs 14 residues. The CDR3 loop is CASSSGTGKEKLFF. In DNA, the CDR3 is TGTGCCAGCAGCTCGGGGACAGGGAAGGAAAAACTGTTTTTT.

This clone has a handful of counts. This chain uses TRBV18 with TRBJ1-5; D remains ambiguous. CDR1 is KGHSH, CDR2 LQKENI, per germline. With 2 bases removed from V and 1 base from J, the gap between germline ends came to 12 bases. The CDR3 loop spans 16 amino acids. This CDR3 reads CASSPGSPRSNQPQHF. The CDR3 DNA reads TGTGCCAGCTCACCAGGGTCGCCCAGGAGCAATCAGCCCCAGCATTTT.

This chain connects TRBV2 to TRBJ2-7, with 7 bases matching TRBD1. Germline V gene sequence: CDR1 SNHLY, CDR2 FYNNEI. The CDR3 runs to 14 residues. Trimming took 5 bases from V and 0 from J; bases not matched to a gene: 4. The CDR3 region is CASSRQGYSYEQYF. CDR3 sequence (DNA): TGTGCCAGCAGTCGACAGGGTTACTCCTACGAGCAGTACTTC.

The chain employs TRBV13 and TRBJ1-1; D may be TRBD1 (5 bases). CDR1 and CDR2 (germline): PRHDT, FYEKMQ (reference sequence). The CDR3 is 13 amino acids. Trimming took 5 bases from V and 7 from J, leaving 14 bases between them. The CDR3 region has the DNA TGTGCCAGCAGCGTAGCACCGGGGGGTGAAGCTTTCTTT. Encoded protein: CASSVAPGGEAFF.